This TCR beta chain came from a study of blood T cell repertoires in COVID-19. As for the study in general: Material from acute and convalescent COVID-19 was sourced from the United States, Italy and Spain.

The CDR3 has 14 residues. V shed 3 bases and J shed 3 bases, with 13 bases lying between them. CDR1 SGHDT and CDR2 YYEEEE come from the germline V gene. Sequencing used immunoSEQ multiplex PCR; TCRdb keeps in-frame clones, though not all of them. Of about 210,000 clones in the sample, around 83% were seen once. The chain combines TRBV5-6 with TRBJ2-7; no definite D call. Sequencing was carried out using peripheral blood. The receptor comes from a middle-aged man who had recovered from COVID-19. CDR3 sequence reads: CASSWATQSYEQYF. CDR3 DNA: TGTGCCAGCAGCTGGGCAACACAGAGCTACGAGCAGTACTTC.